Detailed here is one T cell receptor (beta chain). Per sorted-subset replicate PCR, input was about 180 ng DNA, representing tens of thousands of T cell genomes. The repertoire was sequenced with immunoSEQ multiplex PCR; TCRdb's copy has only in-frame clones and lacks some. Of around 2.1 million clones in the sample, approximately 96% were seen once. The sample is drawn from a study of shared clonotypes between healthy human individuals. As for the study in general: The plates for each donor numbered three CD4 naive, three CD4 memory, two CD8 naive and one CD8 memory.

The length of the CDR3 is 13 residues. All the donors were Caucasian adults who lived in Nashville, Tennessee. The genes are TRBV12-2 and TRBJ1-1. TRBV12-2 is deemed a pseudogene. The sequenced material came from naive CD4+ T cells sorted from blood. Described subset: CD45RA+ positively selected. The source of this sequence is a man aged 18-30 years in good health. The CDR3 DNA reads TGTGCAAGTCGCTTAAGGTGTGGCACTGAAGCTTTCTTT. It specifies CASRLRCGTEAFF.